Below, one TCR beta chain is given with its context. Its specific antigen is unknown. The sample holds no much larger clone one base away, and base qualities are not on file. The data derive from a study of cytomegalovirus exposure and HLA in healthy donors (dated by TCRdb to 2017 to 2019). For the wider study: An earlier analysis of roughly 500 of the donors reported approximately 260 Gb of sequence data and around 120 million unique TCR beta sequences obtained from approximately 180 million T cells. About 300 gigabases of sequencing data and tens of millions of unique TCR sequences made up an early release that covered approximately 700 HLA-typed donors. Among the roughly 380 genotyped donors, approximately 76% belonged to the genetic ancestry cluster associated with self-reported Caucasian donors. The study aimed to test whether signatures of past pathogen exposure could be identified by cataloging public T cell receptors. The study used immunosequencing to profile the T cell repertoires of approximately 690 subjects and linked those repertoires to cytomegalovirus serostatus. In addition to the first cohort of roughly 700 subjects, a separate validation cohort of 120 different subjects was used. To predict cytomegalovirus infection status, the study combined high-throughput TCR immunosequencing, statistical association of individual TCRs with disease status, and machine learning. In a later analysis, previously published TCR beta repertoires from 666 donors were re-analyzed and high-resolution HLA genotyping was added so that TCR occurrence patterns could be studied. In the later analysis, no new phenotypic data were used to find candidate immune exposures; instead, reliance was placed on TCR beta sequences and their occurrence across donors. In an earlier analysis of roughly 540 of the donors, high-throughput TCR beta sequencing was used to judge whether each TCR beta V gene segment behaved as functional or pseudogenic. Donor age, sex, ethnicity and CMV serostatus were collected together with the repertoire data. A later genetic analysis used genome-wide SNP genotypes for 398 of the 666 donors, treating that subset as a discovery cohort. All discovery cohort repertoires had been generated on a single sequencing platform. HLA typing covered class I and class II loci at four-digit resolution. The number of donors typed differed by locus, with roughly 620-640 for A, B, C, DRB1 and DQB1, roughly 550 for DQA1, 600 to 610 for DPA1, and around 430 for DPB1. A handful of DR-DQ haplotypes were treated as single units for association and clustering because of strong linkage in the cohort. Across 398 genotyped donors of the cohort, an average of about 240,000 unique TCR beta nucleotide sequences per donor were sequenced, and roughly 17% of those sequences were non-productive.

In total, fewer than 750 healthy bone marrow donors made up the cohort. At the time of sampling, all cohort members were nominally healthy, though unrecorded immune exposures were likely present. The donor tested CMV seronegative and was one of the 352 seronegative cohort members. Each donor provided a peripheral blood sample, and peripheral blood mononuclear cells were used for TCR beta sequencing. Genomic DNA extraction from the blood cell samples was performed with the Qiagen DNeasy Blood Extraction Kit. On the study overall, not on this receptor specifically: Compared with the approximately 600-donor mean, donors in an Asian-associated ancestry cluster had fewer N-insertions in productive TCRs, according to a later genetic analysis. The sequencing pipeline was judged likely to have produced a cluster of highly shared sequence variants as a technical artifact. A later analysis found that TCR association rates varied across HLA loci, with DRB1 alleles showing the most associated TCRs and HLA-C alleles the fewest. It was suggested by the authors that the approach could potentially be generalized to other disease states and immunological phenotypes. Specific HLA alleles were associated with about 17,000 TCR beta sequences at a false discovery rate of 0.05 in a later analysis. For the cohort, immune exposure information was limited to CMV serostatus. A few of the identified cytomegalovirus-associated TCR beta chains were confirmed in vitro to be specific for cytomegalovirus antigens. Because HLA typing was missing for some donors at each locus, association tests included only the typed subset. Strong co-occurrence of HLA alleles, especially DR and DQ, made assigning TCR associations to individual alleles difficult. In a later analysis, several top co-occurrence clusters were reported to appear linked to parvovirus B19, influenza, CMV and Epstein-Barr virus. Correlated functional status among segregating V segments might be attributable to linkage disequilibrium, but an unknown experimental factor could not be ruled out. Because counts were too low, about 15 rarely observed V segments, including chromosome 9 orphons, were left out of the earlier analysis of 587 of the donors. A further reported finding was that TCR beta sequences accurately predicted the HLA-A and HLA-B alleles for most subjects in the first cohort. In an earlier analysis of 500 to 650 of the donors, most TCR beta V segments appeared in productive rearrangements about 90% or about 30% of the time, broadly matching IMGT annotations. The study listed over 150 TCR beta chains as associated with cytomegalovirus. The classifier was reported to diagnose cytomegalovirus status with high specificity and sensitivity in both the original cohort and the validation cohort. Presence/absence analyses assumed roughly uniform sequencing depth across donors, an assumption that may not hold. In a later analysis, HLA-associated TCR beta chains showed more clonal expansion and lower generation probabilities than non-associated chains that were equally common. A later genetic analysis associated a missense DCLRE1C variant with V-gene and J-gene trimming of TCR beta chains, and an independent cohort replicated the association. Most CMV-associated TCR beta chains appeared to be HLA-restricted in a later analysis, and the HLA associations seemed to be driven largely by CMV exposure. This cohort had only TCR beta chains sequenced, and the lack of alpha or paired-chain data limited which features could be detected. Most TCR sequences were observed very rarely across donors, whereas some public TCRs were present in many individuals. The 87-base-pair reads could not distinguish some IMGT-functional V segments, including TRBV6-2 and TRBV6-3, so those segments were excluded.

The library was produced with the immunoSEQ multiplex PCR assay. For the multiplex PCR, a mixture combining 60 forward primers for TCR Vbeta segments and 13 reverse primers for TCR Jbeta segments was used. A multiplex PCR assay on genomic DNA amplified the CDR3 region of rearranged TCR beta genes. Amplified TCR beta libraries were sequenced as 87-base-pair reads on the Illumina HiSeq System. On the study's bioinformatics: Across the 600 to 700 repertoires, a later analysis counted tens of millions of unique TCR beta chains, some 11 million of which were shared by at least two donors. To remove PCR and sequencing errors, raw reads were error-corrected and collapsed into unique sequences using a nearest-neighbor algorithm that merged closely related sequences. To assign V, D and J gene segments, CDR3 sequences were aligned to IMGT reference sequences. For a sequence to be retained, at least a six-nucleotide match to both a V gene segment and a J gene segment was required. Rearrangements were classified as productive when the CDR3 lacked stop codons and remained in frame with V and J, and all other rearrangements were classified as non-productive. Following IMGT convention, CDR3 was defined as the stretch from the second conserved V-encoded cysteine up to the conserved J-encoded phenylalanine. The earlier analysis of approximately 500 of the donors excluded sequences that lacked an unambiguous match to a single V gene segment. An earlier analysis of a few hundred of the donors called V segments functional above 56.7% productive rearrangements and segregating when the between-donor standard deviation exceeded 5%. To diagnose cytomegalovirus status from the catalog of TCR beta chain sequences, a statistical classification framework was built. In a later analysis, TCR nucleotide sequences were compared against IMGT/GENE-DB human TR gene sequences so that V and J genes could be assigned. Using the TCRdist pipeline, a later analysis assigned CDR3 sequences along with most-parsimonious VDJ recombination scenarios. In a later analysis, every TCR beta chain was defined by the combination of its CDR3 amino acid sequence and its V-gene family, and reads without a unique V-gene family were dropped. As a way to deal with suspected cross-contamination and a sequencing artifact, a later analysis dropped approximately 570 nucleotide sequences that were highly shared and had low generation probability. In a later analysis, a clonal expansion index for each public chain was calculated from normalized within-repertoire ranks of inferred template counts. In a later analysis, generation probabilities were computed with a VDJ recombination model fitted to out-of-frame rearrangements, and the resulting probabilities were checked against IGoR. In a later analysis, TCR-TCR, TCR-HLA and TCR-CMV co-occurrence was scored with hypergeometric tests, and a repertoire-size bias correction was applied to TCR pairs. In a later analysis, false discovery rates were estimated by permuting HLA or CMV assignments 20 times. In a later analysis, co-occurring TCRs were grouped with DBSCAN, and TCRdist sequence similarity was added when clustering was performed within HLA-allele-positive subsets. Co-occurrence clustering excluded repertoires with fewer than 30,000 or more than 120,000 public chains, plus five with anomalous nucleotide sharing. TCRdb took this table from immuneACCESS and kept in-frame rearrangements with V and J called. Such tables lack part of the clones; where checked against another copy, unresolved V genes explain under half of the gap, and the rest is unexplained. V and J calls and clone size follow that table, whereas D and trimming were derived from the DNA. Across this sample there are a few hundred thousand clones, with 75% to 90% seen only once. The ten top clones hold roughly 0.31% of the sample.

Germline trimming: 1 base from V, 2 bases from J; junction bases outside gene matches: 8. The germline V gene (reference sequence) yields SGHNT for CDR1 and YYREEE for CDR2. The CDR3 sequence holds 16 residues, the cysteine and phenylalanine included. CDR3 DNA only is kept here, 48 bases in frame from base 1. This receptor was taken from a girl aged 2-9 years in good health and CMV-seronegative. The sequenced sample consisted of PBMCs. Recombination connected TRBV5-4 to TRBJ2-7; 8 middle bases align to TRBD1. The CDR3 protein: CASSLTGQGRAYEQYF. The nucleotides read TGTGCCAGCAGCTTGACCGGACAGGGTAGAGCCTACGAGCAGTACTTC.